The 10 T cell receptor beta chains listed next were all sequenced from one sample in a study of T cells in Graves' hyperthyroidism and ophthalmopathy. The TCR beta CDR3 regions underwent amplification using RNA transcripts as the source. When the TCR CDR3 underwent first-round RT-PCR, the HTBI primer set was used. TCRdb ran MiXCR on the multiplex PCR reads and lists one entry per CDR3 protein. The sample includes 300,000 to 450,000 distinct CDR3 sequences, approximately 13% seen only once; the top ten take 9.2%. Specimen: blood. All receptors come from a woman aged 18-35 years with Graves' hyperthyroidism.

This clonotype was counted many times. The rearrangement uses TRBV7-3 and TRBJ2-1; D call uncertain. V shed 5 bases and J shed 9 bases, with 17 bases lying between them. The CDR3 has 14 amino acids. The germline CDR1 and CDR2 sequences are SGHTA and FQGTGA. The CDR3: CASSPARRGGEQFF. In DNA, the CDR3 is TGTGCCAGCAGCCCCGCAAGGAGAGGCGGTGAGCAGTTCTTC.

This chain joins TRBV4-3 and TRBJ1-3; D is unresolved. V dropped 3 bases and J dropped 3 bases, with 3 bases sitting between them. The germline V gene has CDR1 LGHNA and CDR2 YSLEER. CDR3 length: 12 amino acids. CDR3 bases: TGCGCCAGCAGCCATAATGGAAACACCATATATTTT. The encoded protein is CASSHNGNTIYF.

In this sample, this clonotype turned up a few times. The chain recombines TRBV7-9 with TRBJ1-3; D remains unclear. V lost 2 bases and J lost 0, with 17 bases in between. CDR1 and CDR2 (germline): SEHNR, FQNEAQ (reference sequence). This CDR3 comprises 18 residues. The CDR3 DNA reads as TGTGCCAGCAGCTTAAGTCCGGGTGGACGATACTCTGGAAACACCATATATTTT. This gives the protein CASSLSPGGRYSGNTIYF.

This clonotype was observed many times. The V call is TRBV4-1, the J call TRBJ1-1; perhaps TRBD1 as D (5 bases). The V end was cut by 2 bases, the J end by 5 bases, with 24 bases between. The CDR3 is made up of 18 amino acids. Germline lookup yields CDR1 MGHRA and CDR2 YSYEKL. The CDR3 spells CASSQLRVGDWRGTEAFF. DNA of the CDR3: TGCGCCAGCAGCCAACTCAGGGTGGGGGATTGGCGTGGAACTGAAGCTTTCTTT.

A word on this clonotype: A read error may be the cause here, since a much bigger clone is one base away. The rearrangement links TRBV7-3 to TRBJ2-3; D may match TRBD1 or TRBD2 (5 bases each). Trimming left V 8 bases short and J 4 bases short, with 16 bases between. The CDR3 consists of 14 residues. Looked up from germline, CDR1 is SGHTA and CDR2 is FQGTGA. The CDR3 here is CASSRRGMADTQYF. The CDR3 nucleotides read TGTGCCAGCTCTCGTCGGGGCATGGCAGATACGCAGTATTTT.

This clonotype occurred many times. The chain employs TRBV27 and TRBJ2-7; 11 bases agree with TRBD1. This CDR3 has 15 amino acids. Germline V CDR1 and CDR2: MNHEY, SMNVEV (reference sequence). Trimming at V came to 1 base and at J to 7 bases, leaving 6 bases not matched to a gene. Written as DNA, the CDR3 is TGTGCCAGCAGTTTATGGGGACAGGGGGATTCAGAGCAGTACTTC. This codes for CASSLWGQGDSEQYF.

This clonotype was observed many times. V and J are TRBV19 and TRBJ2-1; D possibly uses TRBD1 or TRBD2 (6 bases each). V shed 4 bases and J shed 8 bases, with 21 bases lying between them. Germline V gives CDR1 LNHDA, CDR2 SQIVND (reference sequence). The CDR3 covers 16 residues. Here the CDR3 reads CASSTRQEGGGDEQFF. CDR3 DNA: TGTGCCAGTAGTACTCGACAGGAGGGGGGAGGTGATGAGCAGTTCTTC.

This clonotype was counted at least ten times. The V call is TRBV12-3 or TRBV12-4, the J call TRBJ2-3, with TRBD1 as a possible D gene (5 bases). Trimming shortened V by 5 bases and J by 0 bases, and 18 bases separated the two germline ends. This CDR3 has 17 amino acids. The CDR3 coding sequence is TGTGCCAGCAGTCCTACGACTGGTGGGGCAAGCACAGATACGCAGTATTTT. Protein sequence: CASSPTTGGASTDTQYF.

V and J are TRBV5-1 and TRBJ1-6; TRBD1 matches 8 bases. The CDR3 has 12 residues. The J segment lost 10 bases and the V segment lost 6 bases, leaving 3 bases of the junction unmatched. CDR1 is SGHRS and CDR2 is YFSETQ in the germline V gene. CDR3: CASTGGRSPLHF. The CDR3 DNA is TGCGCCAGCACAGGGGGCAGGTCACCCCTCCACTTT.

This clonotype was observed at least ten times. A junction end diverges from the germline sequence, so it may reflect a read error. The genes are TRBV2 and TRBJ1-4, with D perhaps matching TRBD1 (5 bases). The germline CDR1 and CDR2 sequences are SNHLY and FYNNEI. The length of the CDR3 is 13 residues. This chain's CDR3 is CASSGTTDEKLFF. The CDR3 DNA sequence: TGTGCCAGCAGTGGGACAACTGATGAAAAACTGTTTTTT.